This T cell receptor (beta chain) was captured in a study of CD8+CD57+ T cells in acquired aplastic anemia. Study context: Recorded DNA amounts for sorted CD4+ and CD8+ cells had an average of 3.2 ug.

Worth noting for this clonotype: Its antigen is not known.

CDR1 is LGHDT and CDR2 is YNNKEL in the germline V gene (reference sequence). CDR3 length: 14 amino acids. With V trimmed by 2 bases and J by 10 bases, 7 bases remained unmatched. Patients chosen for sequencing had shown CD8+CD57+ cell expansion by flow cytometry. Diagnosis of severe acquired aplastic anemia applied to all patients. Genomic DNA provided the template from which TCR beta VDJ and CDR3 profiles were obtained. In TCRdb, the reads were re-called with MiXCR into one record per CDR3 protein. The sample yields about 180,000 distinct CDR3 sequences, around 50% seen once. Study-wide findings and caveats: Statistical testing detected no significant gap in CD8+ Simpson's diversity between patients and controls.

The sequenced sample consisted of sorted CD4+, CD8+, or CD8+CD57+ T cells (not recorded which) from PBMCs. The chain is built from TRBV3-1 and TRBJ2-1; 8 nucleotides match TRBD2. This sequence was found in a human donor with aplastic anemia. The CDR3 sequence is CASSQTGGALEQFF. The CDR3 DNA sequence: TGTGCCAGCAGCCAAACGGGGGGGGCCCTCGAGCAGTTCTTC.